The present entry profiles one T cell receptor (beta chain) with its context. What it recognizes is unknown. These data belong to a study of T cell responses to AZD1222 COVID-19 vaccine. Study-wide results and limits: Baseline antibody screening turned up just a handful of seropositive AZD1222 recipients. With two AZD1222 doses given, Spike-specific TCR breadth and depth both rose. Unmutated variant regions are reportedly targeted by nearly half of spike-specific TCRs.

Germline assignment: CDR1 SGDLS and CDR2 YYNGEE. Trimming left V 6 bases short and J 3 bases short, with 19 bases between. The CDR3 covers 16 residues. TCRdb's table, derived via immunoSEQ multiplex PCR, lists solely in-frame clones and lacks some. The sample records over 100,000 clones, 70% to 90% being singletons. Pooling was applied to second doses at about 4 or about 12 weeks. The chain carries TRBV9 and TRBJ1-5, with D unclear. The source of this sequence is an adult who received the AZD1222 COVID-19 vaccine. This material consisted of peripheral blood, taken 28 days after the second AZD1222 dose. In DNA form, the CDR3 reads TGTGCCAGCAAGGGAGGGAAAAGTAGACCCAATCAGCCCCAGCATTTT. Encoded protein: CASKGGKSRPNQPQHF.